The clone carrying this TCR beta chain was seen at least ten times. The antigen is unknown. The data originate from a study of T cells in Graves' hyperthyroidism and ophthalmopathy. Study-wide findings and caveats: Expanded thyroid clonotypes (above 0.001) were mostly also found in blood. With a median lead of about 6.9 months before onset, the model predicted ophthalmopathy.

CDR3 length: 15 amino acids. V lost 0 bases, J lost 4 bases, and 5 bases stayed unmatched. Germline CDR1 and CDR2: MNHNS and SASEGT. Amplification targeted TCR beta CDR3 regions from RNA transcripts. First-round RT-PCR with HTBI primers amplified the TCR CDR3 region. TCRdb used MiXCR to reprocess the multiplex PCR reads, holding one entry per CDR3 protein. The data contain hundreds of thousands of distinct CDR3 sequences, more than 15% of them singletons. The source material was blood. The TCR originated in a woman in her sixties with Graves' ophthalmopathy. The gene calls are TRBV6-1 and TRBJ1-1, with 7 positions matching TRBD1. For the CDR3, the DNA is TGTGCCAGCAGTGAAGCGCCCCGGACAGGCACTGAAGCTTTCTTT. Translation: CASSEAPRTGTEAFF.